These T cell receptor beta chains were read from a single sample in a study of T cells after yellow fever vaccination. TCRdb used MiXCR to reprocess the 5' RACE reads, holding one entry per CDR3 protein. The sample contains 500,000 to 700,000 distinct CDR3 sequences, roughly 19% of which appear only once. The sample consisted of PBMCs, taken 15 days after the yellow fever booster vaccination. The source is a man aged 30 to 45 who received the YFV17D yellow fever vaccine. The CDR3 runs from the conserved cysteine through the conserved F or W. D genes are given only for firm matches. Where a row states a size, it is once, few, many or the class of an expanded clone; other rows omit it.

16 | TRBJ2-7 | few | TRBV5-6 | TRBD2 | TGTGCCAGCAGCTTCTTCGGGACTAGCGGTTCGTACGAGCAGTACTTC | CASSFFGTSGSYEQYF
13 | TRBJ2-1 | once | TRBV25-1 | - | TGTGCCAGCAGTAGTCTTGTAGCGAATGAGCAGTTCTTC | CASSSLVANEQFF
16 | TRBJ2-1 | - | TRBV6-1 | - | TGTGCCAGCAGTGGACTAGGAGGCAGCTCCTACAATGAGCAGTTCTTC | CASSGLGGSSYNEQFF
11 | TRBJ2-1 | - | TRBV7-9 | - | TGTGCCAGCAGCTTCGACCATGAGCAGTTCTTC | CASSFDHEQFF
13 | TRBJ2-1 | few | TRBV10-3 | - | TGTGCCATCAGTGAGTCGATAGCGGAACGGCAGTTCTTC | CAISESIAERQFF
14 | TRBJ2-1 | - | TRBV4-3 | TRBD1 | TGCGCCAGCAGCCGTGGACAGGGGGAAGAGACCCAGTTCTTC | CASSRGQGEETQFF
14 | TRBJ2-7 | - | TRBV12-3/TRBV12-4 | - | TGTGCCAGCAGTTTAAGGGTGAGAACGTACGAGCAGTACTTC | CASSLRVRTYEQYF
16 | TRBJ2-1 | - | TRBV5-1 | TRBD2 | TGCGCCAGCAGCGCCAGCGGGATGGGGTCCTACAATGAGCAGTTCTTC | CASSASGMGSYNEQFF
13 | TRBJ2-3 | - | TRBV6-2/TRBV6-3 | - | TGTGCCAGCACCCAGAACTTTGGGGATACGCAGTATTTT | CASTQNFGDTQYF
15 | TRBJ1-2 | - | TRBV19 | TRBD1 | TGTGCCAGTAGTACCACAGGGGGCGCGACGATTGGCTACACCTTC | CASSTTGGATIGYTF
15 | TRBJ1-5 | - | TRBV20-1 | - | TGCAGTGCTAGATTCGGCAGGGCTAGCAATCAGCCCCAGCATTTT | CSARFGRASNQPQHF
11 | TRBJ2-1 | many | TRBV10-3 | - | TGTGCCATCAGTGAGGCCGGGGAGCAGTTCTTC | CAISEAGEQFF
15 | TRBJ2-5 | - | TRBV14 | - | TGTGCCAGCAGCCAAGAGGAGGGGGCCCCAGGGGCCCAGTACTTC | CASSQEEGAPGAQYF
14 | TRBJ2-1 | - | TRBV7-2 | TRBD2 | TGTGCCAGCAGCTTCCTAGCGGGAGCGGGTGAGCAGTTCTTC | CASSFLAGAGEQFF
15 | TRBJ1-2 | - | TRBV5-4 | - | TGTGCCAGCAGCTTGGTGGCGGGTTCTAACTATGGCTACACCTTC | CASSLVAGSNYGYTF
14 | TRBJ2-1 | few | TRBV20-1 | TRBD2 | TGCAGTGCTGCCCCAGCGGGAGATTACAATGAGCAGTTCTTC | CSAAPAGDYNEQFF
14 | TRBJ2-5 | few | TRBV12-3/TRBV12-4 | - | TGTGCCAGCAGTTCGTCGAGGGGGCAAGAGACCCAGTACTTC | CASSSSRGQETQYF
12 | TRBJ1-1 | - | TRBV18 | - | TGTGCCAGCACGACAGCGAACACTGAAGCTTTCTTT | CASTTANTEAFF
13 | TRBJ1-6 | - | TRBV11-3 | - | TGTGCCAGCAGCCTCAATACCGGTTCACCCCTCCACTTT | CASSLNTGSPLHF
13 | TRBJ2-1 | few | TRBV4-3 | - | TGCGCCAGCAGCCCGGGGGTGAGGAATGAGCAGTTCTTC | CASSPGVRNEQFF
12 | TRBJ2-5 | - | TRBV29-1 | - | TGCAGCGTTACTGGGGGGCAAGAGACCCAGTACTTC | CSVTGGQETQYF
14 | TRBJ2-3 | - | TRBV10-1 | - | TGCGCCAGCAGTTTATCTGACCTCACAGATACGCAGTATTTT | CASSLSDLTDTQYF
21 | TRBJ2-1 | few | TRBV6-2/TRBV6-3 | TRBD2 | TGTGCCAGCGTCCGCGACAGTATCGTCCCTTATAGCGGGAGGGCAAACAATGAGCAGTTCTTC | CASVRDSIVPYSGRANNEQFF
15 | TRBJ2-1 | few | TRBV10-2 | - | TGCGCCAGCAGTGACCCCTCTTTAGCCTACAATGAGCAGTTCTTC | CASSDPSLAYNEQFF
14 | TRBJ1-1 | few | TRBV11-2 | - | TGTGCCAGCAGCTTAGGGCAGGGTTTCACTGAAGCTTTCTTT | CASSLGQGFTEAFF
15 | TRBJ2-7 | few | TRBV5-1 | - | TGCGCCAGCAGCTTGAGTTGGGGGGCGACCTACGAGCAGTACTTC | CASSLSWGATYEQYF
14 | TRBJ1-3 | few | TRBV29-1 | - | TGCAGCGTTGAAGTCCCCAACTCTGGAAACACCATATATTTT | CSVEVPNSGNTIYF
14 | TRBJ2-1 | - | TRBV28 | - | TGTGCCAGCTCTCTCTCCAGGGGGGCGCTTAATCAGTTCTTC | CASSLSRGALNQFF
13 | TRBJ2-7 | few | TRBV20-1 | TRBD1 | TGCAGTGCTACCGTACAGGGGATGAACGAGCAGTACTTC | CSATVQGMNEQYF
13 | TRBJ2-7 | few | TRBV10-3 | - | TGTGCCATCAGTGAAGGGCCTTCCTACGAGCAGTACTTC | CAISEGPSYEQYF
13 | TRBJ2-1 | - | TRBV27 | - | TGTGCCAGCAGTTACCCGAGGGGAGGCGAGCAGTTCTTC | CASSYPRGGEQFF
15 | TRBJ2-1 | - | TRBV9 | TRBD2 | TGTGCCAGCAGCGGCGGGAGGAGCTCCTACAATGAGCAGTTCTTC | CASSGGRSSYNEQFF
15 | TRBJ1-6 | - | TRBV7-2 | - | TGTGCCAGCAGCTTATTGGGATCGTCTAATTCACCCCTCCACTTT | CASSLLGSSNSPLHF
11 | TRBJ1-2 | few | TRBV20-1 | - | TGCAGTGCTAGAGGTGGGGCTGGCTACACCTTC | CSARGGAGYTF
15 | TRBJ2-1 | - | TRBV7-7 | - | TGTGCCAGCAGCGAGGGAATTAGCTCCTACAATGAGCAGTTCTTC | CASSEGISSYNEQFF
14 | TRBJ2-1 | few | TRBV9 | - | TGTGCCAGCAGCGTAGACTACTCGAGCAATGAGCAGTTCTTC | CASSVDYSSNEQFF
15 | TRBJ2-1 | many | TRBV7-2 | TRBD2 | TGTGCCAGCAGCCCTAGCGGGACGCACTACAATGAGCAGTTCTTC | CASSPSGTHYNEQFF
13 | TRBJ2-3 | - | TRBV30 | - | TGTGCCTGGTGTCGACCGACCGGAGATACGCAGTATTTT | CAWCRPTGDTQYF
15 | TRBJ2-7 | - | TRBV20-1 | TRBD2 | TGCAGTGCCCACGATACTAGCGGAGGCTCCTACGAGCAGTACTTC | CSAHDTSGGSYEQYF
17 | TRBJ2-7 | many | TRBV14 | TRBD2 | TGTGCCAGCAGCAGGGGCCTTTATGGTAGCGGGAGTTACGAGCAGTACTTC | CASSRGLYGSGSYEQYF
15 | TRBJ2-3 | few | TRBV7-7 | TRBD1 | TGTGCTAGCAGCATGGGACAGGGGCTAGCAGATACGCAGTATTTT | CASSMGQGLADTQYF
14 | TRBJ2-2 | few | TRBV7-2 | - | TGTGCCAGTACCATTCAGGGAAACACCGGGGAGCTGTTTTTT | CASTIQGNTGELFF
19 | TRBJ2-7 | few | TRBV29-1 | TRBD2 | TGCAGCGTTTCGCACTCTGAACCGGGACTAGCGGGAGGGCTCTACGAGCAGTACTTC | CSVSHSEPGLAGGLYEQYF
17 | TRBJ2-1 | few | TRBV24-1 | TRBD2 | TGTGCCACCAGTGATTCCCTAGCGGGAGCGCCCCATCACGAGCAGTTCTTC | CATSDSLAGAPHHEQFF
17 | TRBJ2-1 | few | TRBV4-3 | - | TGCGCCAGCAGCCAAGCCGAACAGGGATTTTTCTACAATGAGCAGTTCTTC | CASSQAEQGFFYNEQFF
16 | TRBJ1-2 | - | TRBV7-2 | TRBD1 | TGTGCCAGCAGCCCCGGGACAGGGGGTCGGAGCTATGGCTACACCTTC | CASSPGTGGRSYGYTF
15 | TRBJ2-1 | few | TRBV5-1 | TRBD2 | TGCGCCAGCAGCCATGGGACTAGCGGGAGTTATGAGCAGTTCTTC | CASSHGTSGSYEQFF
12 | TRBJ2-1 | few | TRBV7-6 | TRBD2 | TGTGCCAGCAGCCCGGGACTAGGAGGGCAGTTCTTC | CASSPGLGGQFF
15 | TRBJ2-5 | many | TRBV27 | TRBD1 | TGTGCCAGCTCAACGGGGGCAGGGGGCGTTGAGACCCAGTACTTC | CASSTGAGGVETQYF
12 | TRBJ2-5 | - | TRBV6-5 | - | TGTGCCAGCAGTGCCCGGGGTAAGACCCAGTACTTC | CASSARGKTQYF
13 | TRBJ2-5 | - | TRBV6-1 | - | TGTGCCAGCAGACGGACACTACAAGAGACCCAGTACTTC | CASRRTLQETQYF
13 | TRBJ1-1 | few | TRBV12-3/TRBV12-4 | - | TGTGCCAGCAGTTTGGCGGGGTGGGATGAAGCTTTCTTT | CASSLAGWDEAFF